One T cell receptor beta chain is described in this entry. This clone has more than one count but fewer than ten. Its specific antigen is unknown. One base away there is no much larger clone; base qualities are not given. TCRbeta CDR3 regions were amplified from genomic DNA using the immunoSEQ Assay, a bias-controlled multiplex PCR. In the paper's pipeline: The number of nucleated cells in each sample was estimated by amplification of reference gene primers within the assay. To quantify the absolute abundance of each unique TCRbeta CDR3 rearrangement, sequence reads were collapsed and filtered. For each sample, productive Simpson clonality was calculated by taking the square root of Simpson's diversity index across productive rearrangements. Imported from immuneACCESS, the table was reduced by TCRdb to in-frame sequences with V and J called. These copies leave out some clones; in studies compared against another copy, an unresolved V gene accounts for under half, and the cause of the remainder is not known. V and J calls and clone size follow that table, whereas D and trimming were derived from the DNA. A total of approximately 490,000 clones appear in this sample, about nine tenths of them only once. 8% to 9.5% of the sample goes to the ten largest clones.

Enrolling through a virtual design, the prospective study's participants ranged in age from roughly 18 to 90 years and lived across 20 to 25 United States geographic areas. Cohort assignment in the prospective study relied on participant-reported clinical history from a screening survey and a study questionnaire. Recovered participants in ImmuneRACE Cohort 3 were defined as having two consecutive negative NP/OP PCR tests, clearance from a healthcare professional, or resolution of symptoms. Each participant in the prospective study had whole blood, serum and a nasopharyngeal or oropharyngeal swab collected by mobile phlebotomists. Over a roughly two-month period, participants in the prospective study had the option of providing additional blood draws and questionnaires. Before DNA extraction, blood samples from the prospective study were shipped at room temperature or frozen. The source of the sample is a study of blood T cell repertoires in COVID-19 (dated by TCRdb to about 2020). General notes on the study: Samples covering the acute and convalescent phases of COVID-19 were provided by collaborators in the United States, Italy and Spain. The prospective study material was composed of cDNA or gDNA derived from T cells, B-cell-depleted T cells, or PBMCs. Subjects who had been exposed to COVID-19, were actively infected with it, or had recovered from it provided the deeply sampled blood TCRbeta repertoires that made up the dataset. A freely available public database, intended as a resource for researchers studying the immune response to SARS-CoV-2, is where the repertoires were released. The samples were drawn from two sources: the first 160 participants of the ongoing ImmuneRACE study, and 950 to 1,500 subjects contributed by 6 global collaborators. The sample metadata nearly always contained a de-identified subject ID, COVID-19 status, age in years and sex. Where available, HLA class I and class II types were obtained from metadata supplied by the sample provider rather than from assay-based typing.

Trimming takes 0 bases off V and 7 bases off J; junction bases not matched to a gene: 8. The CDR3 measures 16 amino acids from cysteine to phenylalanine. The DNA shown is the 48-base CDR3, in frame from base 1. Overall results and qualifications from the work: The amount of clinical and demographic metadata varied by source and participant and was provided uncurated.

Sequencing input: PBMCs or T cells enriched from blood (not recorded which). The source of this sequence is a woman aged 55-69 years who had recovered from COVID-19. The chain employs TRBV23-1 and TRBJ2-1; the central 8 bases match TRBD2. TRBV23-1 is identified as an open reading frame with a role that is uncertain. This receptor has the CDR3 CASSQSGLATGNEQFF. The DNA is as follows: TGCGCCAGCAGTCAATCCGGACTAGCTACGGGGAATGAGCAGTTCTTC.